This T cell receptor beta chain came from a study of CD8 T cells in ankylosing spondylitis. Study-wide findings and caveats: Seemingly distinctive of ankylosing spondylitis blood was a TCR beta motif formed by eight highly homologous variants. Earlier reports found some motif variants in synovial fluid and blood in reactive arthritis. According to the report, clones linked to the disease were significantly enriched in matched synovial fluid samples taken from ankylosing spondylitis patients. Disease-linked clones were CD8+ and relatively rare in peripheral blood.

As for this clonotype: Its target is not known.

With molecular barcodes, quantitative 5'-RACE was used to make the TCR beta libraries. TCRdb called the 5' RACE reads again in MiXCR, with one record for every CDR3 protein. This table holds some 700,000 distinct CDR3 sequences, around 19% found once. This CDR3 is built from 16 residues. After removal of 0 bases from V and 4 bases from J, the junction contained 4 bases not matched to a gene. Germline V gene sequence: CDR1 MNHEY, CDR2 SVGAGI. Material: blood, either unsorted or a sorted T cell fraction (not recorded which). The receptor comes from a male donor with ankylosing spondylitis. The chain combines TRBV6-5 with TRBJ2-7; 12 positions match TRBD2. CDR3 nucleotide sequence: TGTGCCAGCAGTTACTCTGGGACTAGCGGGTTTTACGAGCAGTACTTC. This codes for CASSYSGTSGFYEQYF.